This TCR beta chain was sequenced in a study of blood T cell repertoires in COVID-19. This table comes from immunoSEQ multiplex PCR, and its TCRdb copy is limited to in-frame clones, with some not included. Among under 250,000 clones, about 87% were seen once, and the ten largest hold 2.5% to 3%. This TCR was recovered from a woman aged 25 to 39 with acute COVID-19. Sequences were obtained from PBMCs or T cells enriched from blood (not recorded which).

CDR3: CASKGLAGYNEQFF. CDR3 nucleotides: TGTGCCAGCAAGGGACTAGCGGGGTACAATGAGCAGTTCTTC. The V call is TRBV6-5, the J call TRBJ2-1; 13 bases are shared with TRBD2. The germline V gene has CDR1 MNHEY and CDR2 SVGAGI. This CDR3 comprises 14 residues. V gave up 7 bases and J gave up 4 bases; unmatched junction bases: 1.